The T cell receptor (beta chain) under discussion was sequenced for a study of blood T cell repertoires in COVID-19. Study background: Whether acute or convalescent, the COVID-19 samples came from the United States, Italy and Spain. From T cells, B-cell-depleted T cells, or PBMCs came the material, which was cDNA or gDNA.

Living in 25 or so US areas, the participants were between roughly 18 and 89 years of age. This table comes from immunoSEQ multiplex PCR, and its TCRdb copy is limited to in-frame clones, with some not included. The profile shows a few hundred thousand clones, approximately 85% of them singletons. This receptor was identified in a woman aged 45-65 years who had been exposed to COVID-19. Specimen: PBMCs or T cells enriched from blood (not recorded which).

The CDR3 bases are TGTGCCAGCCGGACAGGGACCTACAATGAGCAGTTCTTC. Protein product: CASRTGTYNEQFF. The rearrangement links TRBV5-6 to TRBJ2-1; TRBD1 matches at 8 bases. This CDR3 contains 13 residues. Germline V gives CDR1 SGHDT, CDR2 YYEEEE. Trimming took 7 bases from V and 2 from J; bases not matched to a gene: 2.